Below are 17 T cell receptor beta chains sequenced from a single sample in a study of persistence of HIV-infected CD4 T cells. The libraries were made with immunoSEQ version 4 in survey mode. Sequencing was performed with immunoSEQ multiplex PCR; in TCRdb, only in-frame clones are kept and a portion is missing. Among tens of thousands of clones listed, 88% were seen once. Nonspecific anti-CD3/anti-CD28 bead stimulation represents the broad CD4+ T cell repertoire. Responding CD4+ T cells were sorted by upregulation of both CD40 ligand and CD69. Their cognate antigens are unknown. The sequenced sample was CD4+ T cells sorted from PBMCs after approximately 19-hour stimulation, obtained from a patient who received antiretroviral therapy. All receptors derive from an adult woman with HIV who was CMV-seropositive.

This chain connects TRBV21-1 to TRBJ1-5. TRBV21-1 is annotated as a pseudogene. This CDR3 contains 13 residues. DNA for the CDR3: TGTGCCAGCAGCAAAGTGTGGTTTCAGCCCCAGCATTTT. It specifies CASSKVWFQPQHF.

J is TRBJ1-6 and V is TRBV11-3; D call uncertain. Germline CDR1 reads SGHNT; CDR2 reads YENEEA. V gave up 1 base and J gave up 7 bases, with 8 bases separating them. The CDR3 contains 14 residues. This chain's CDR3 is CASSLGAVNSPLHF. DNA for the CDR3: TGTGCCAGCAGCTTAGGGGCCGTCAATTCACCCCTCCACTTT.

This chain links TRBV5-4 with TRBJ2-1; a possible D gene is TRBD2 (6 bases). The CDR3 totals 14 residues. The germline CDR1 and CDR2 sequences are SGHNT and YYREEE (reference sequence). Trimming removed 4 bases at V and 9 bases at J, with 17 bases between. CDR3 DNA: TGTGCCAGCAGCGTGGACCGGGGGAAGGGTGAGCAGTTCTTC. Encoded protein: CASSVDRGKGEQFF.

The chain combines TRBV12-3 or TRBV12-4 with TRBJ2-1, with TRBD2 identical over 7 bases. Trimming took 7 bases from V and 3 from J; bases not matched to a gene: 3. The CDR3 consists of 13 residues. CDR3 DNA sequence: TGTGCCAGCAAGAGCGGGGTCTACAATGAGCAGTTCTTC. Its protein product is CASKSGVYNEQFF.

This clone showed up just once. CDR3 sequence (DNA): TGTGCCAGCAGGGCTTCGAGGGACGGTTCCTACGAGCAGTACTTC. Translating gives CASRASRDGSYEQYF. V usage is TRBV14 and J usage is TRBJ2-7; possibly TRBD1 or TRBD2 for D (5 bases each). Germline CDR1 SGHDN, CDR2 FVKESK. V was shortened by 6 bases and J by 1 base, with 16 bases between the two germline ends. The CDR3 consists of 15 residues. Filled out from reference TRBV14 and TRBJ2-7, the complete variable domain reads EAGVTQFPSHSVIEKGQTVTLRCDPISGHDNLYWYRRVMGKEIKFLLHFVKESKQDESGMPNNRFLAERTGGTYSTLKVQPAELEDSGVYFCASRASRDGSYEQYFGPGTRLTVT.

The chain joins TRBV9 to TRBJ2-1, with 10 bases aligning to TRBD2. J lost 6 bases, V lost 3 bases, and 6 bases had no gene match. There are 15 residues in the CDR3. CDR1 and CDR2 from the germline V gene are SGDLS and YYNGEE. For the CDR3, the DNA is TGTGCCAGCAGCGGTAGCGGGGGGAGGTTCAATGAGCAGTTCTTC. Translated: CASSGSGGRFNEQFF.

J is TRBJ1-5 and V is TRBV5-5, with D possibly matching TRBD1 (5 bases). Trimming cost V 1 base and J 2 bases, with 10 bases left between them. The CDR3 has 15 residues. Germline CDR1 is SGHKS and CDR2 is YYEKEE (reference sequence). The CDR3 protein is CASSLMGGGNQPQHF. The CDR3 DNA is TGTGCCAGCAGCTTGATGGGGGGTGGCAATCAGCCCCAGCATTTT.

This chain connects TRBV27 to TRBJ1-5; 8 bases fit TRBD1. Germline V gives CDR1 MNHEY, CDR2 SMNVEV (reference sequence). Trimming at V came to 6 bases and at J to 2 bases, leaving 6 bases not matched to a gene. The CDR3 contains 15 residues. The CDR3 nucleotides read TGTGCCAGCAGACAAGGACAGGGCGGCAATCAGCCCCAGCATTTT. Translation gives CASRQGQGGNQPQHF.

This chain links TRBV5-1 with TRBJ2-2; D is ambiguous. V dropped 0 bases and J dropped 6 bases, with 3 bases sitting between them. The V gene's germline CDR1 is SGHRS and CDR2 YFSETQ. This CDR3 is 12 amino acids long. CDR3: CASSLGPGELFF. CDR3 in DNA: TGCGCCAGCAGCTTGGGGCCCGGGGAGCTGTTTTTT.

The gene calls are TRBV2 and TRBJ2-1; D may be TRBD2 (5 bases). Trimming shortened V by 6 bases and J by 10 bases, and 10 bases separated the two germline ends. This CDR3 is built from 11 residues. Germline V gene data show CDR1 as SNHLY and CDR2 as FYNNEI. For the CDR3, the DNA is TGTGCCAGCAGCCGGGAACGCGAGCAGTTCTTC. Translated: CASSREREQFF.

This clone was observed a single time. The rearrangement joins TRBV10-3 to TRBJ1-5; D not certain. Germline values: CDR1 ENHRY, CDR2 SYGVKD. V was pared by 0 bases and J by 0 bases, with 9 bases between. The CDR3 extends over 16 amino acids. The CDR3 region is CAISESAPNSNQPQHF. The CDR3, as DNA: TGTGCCATCAGTGAGTCGGCCCCAAATAGCAATCAGCCCCAGCATTTT.

This rearrangement joins TRBV4-2 to TRBJ1-1; possibly TRBD1 for D (6 bases). V was pared by 0 bases and J by 6 bases, with 17 bases between. The CDR3 spans 16 residues. Germline CDR1 is LGHNA and CDR2 is YNFKEQ. The CDR3 region has the DNA TGTGCCAGCAGCCAAGATCCCGACAGGCCTAAAGCTGAAGCTTTCTTT. It yields the protein CASSQDPDRPKAEAFF.

The V and J genes are TRBV7-3 and TRBJ2-2; unclear D gene. The CDR3 loop spans 15 amino acids. Per germline, CDR1 SGHTA and CDR2 FQGTGA. Trimming left V 0 bases short and J 2 bases short, with 7 bases between. DNA of the CDR3: TGTGCCAGCAGCTTAACGGCGGTAAACACCGGGGAGCTGTTTTTT. Translating it yields CASSLTAVNTGELFF.

The chain employs TRBV7-3 and TRBJ1-3; D possibly corresponds to TRBD1 (5 bases). The CDR3 consists of 16 residues. CDR1 and CDR2 from the germline V gene are SGHTA and FQGTGA. The germline V and J ends were trimmed by 1 base and 2 bases, with 12 bases remaining between them. This CDR3 reads CASSLNPQGAGNTIYF. The CDR3 bases are TGTGCCAGCAGCTTAAATCCCCAGGGAGCTGGAAACACCATATATTTT.

The rearrangement links TRBV10-1 to TRBJ2-7, with unresolved D. V gave up 3 bases and J gave up 6 bases, with 3 bases separating them. Germline V gene lookup returns CDR1 WNHNN and CDR2 SYGVQD (reference sequence). The CDR3 is made up of 10 amino acids. The CDR3 DNA reads TGCGCCAGCAGTGAAAGCGAGCAGTACGTC. Translated: CASSESEQYV.

The J gene is TRBJ1-4, the V gene TRBV3-1 (or the pseudogene TRBV3-2); D gene ambiguous. The CDR3 length is 14 residues. Germline values: CDR1 LGHDT, CDR2 YNNKEL (reference sequence). Trimming stripped 1 base from V and 4 bases from J, with 7 bases between. CDR3 DNA sequence: TGTGCCAGCAGCCAAGTGTCCGGTAATGAAAAACTGTTTTTT. Translation: CASSQVSGNEKLFF.

The V gene is TRBV5-1, the J gene TRBJ2-3; 8 bases are a match to TRBD1. The V gene end was trimmed by 4 bases and the J gene end by 0 bases; junction bases not matched to a gene: 7. CDR3 length: 16 amino acids. Germline-derived CDR1 and CDR2 are SGHRS and YFSETQ. The CDR3 nucleotides are TGCGCCAGCAGCGAGGGGACAGGAGCTAGCACAGATACGCAGTATTTT. Translating gives CASSEGTGASTDTQYF.